This T cell receptor beta chain originates from a study of Ad26.COV2.S vaccination and SARS-CoV-2 variants. Treatment indicated: some 19 received Ad26.COV2.S at low or high dose, single or two shots; 5 received placebo; per-sample allocation not given. Sample collection was performed on day 63 after the first vaccine or placebo injection. Boston hosted the donor, who was an adult aged 18-55 years. Expression of Wuhan-strain SARS-CoV-2 spike came from the Ad26 vector that formed the vaccine. On this clone itself: Its antigen is still unknown.

Broader study findings: Marked by substantial breadth, spike-specific CD8+ and CD4+ T cell responses were reportedly seen after vaccination. Those who received the vaccine showed greater spike-specific TCR breadth than those given placebo.

The V gene's germline CDR1 is LNHDA and CDR2 SQIVND (reference sequence). The V gene lost 5 bases and the J gene lost 1 base, with 5 bases spanning the gap. The CDR3 has 13 residues. Data came from immunoSEQ multiplex PCR; TCRdb stores just in-frame clones and leaves some out. This sample yields 300,000 to 500,000 clones, of which roughly nine tenths are seen a single time; 3.5% belongs to the top ten. The chain recombines TRBV19 with TRBJ2-2; D remains unclear. The TCR originated in a person between 18 and 60 years old who received the Ad26.COV2.S COVID-19 vaccine or a placebo. The sample was peripheral blood, taken in a trial of Ad26.COV2.S vaccine versus placebo. The chain's CDR3 is CASSVKNTGELFF. CDR3 DNA sequence: TGTGCCAGTAGTGTTAAGAACACCGGGGAGCTGTTTTTT.